Each of the 19 T cell receptor beta chains below was sequenced from the same sample in a study of response to subunit inactivated influenza vaccine. MiXCR, run by TCRdb on the RT-PCR reads, gives a single entry per CDR3 protein. The table records hundreds of thousands of distinct CDR3 sequences, approximately 15% of them present only once. The sequences come from PBMCs from blood, collected 12 days after vaccination. These receptors all come from a man aged 45-65 years who received an inactivated influenza vaccine.

This clonotype has more than one count but fewer than ten. The rearrangement links TRBV29-1 to TRBJ2-1, with D uncertain. CDR3 length equals 10 residues. V gave up 2 bases and J gave up 9 bases, with 5 bases separating them. Germline CDR1 is SQVTM and CDR2 is ANQGSEA. The CDR3 region is CSVETGEQFF. In nucleotides, the CDR3 is TGCAGCGTTGAAACGGGTGAGCAGTTCTTC.

V and J are TRBV20-1 and TRBJ2-2; tentative D call: TRBD2 (5 bases). Germline V gene lookup returns CDR1 DFQATT and CDR2 SNEGSKA (reference sequence). This CDR3 spans 13 amino acids. Trimming left V 3 bases short and J 6 bases short, with 11 bases between. CDR3 nucleotides: TGCAGTGCTAGGACGAGGGTCGCCGGGGAGCTGTTTTTT. It codes for CSARTRVAGELFF.

The chain joins TRBV7-2 to TRBJ2-7; D gene unclear. The CDR3 has 13 amino acids. V was shortened by 4 bases and J by 3 bases, with 10 bases between the two germline ends. Looked up from germline, CDR1 is SGHTA and CDR2 is FQGNSA. The CDR3 protein is CASSSRRYYEQYF. CDR3 sequence (DNA): TGTGCCAGCAGCTCCCGGAGATACTACGAGCAGTACTTC.

This clonotype was seen only a few times. The rearrangement links TRBV20-1 to TRBJ2-4, with D perhaps TRBD2 (6 bases). Germline V CDR1 and CDR2: DFQATT, SNEGSKA (reference sequence). Trimming removed 1 base from V and 0 bases from J, with 16 bases in between. CDR3 length: 17 residues. The CDR3 loop reads CSARGPTSSVAKNIQYF. The CDR3 DNA sequence: TGCAGTGCTAGAGGGCCTACTAGCTCAGTAGCCAAAAACATTCAGTACTTC.

The chain recombines TRBV29-1 with TRBJ2-7; D not certain. The V end lost 4 bases, the J end lost 6 bases, and 16 bases lay between the germline ends. The CDR3 is 13 residues long. Germline V gives CDR1 SQVTM, CDR2 ANQGSEA. CDR3: CSVVLRVWGEQYF. In DNA form, the CDR3 reads TGCAGCGTTGTCCTTAGGGTTTGGGGCGAGCAGTACTTC.

This chain links TRBV9 with TRBJ2-3; 7 positions agree with TRBD2. The CDR3 covers 16 residues. Losses at the gene ends were 0 bases for V and 4 bases for J; bases not matched to a gene: 8. Germline CDR1 is SGDLS and CDR2 is YYNGEE. The CDR3 DNA reads as TGTGCCAGCAGCGTAGATGGCAGCGGGGCCCCAGATACGCAGTATTTT. Amino acids: CASSVDGSGAPDTQYF. Variable domain in full (rest from reference TRBV9 and TRBJ2-3): DSGVTQTPKHLITATGQRVTLRCSPRSGDLSVYWYQQSLDQGLQFLIQYYNGEERAKGNILERFSAQQFPDLHSELNLSSLELGDSALYFCASSVDGSGAPDTQYFGPGTRLTVL.

This clonotype came up a few times. This sequence joins TRBV5-1 and TRBJ2-7; 10 bases fit TRBD1. The CDR3 spans 14 residues. CDR1 is SGHRS, CDR2 YFSETQ, per germline. The V and J ends lost 1 base and 6 bases, in that order; junction bases with no gene match: 4. CDR3 sequence reads: CASSLRQGAGEQYF. The CDR3 region has the DNA TGCGCCAGCAGCTTGAGACAGGGGGCCGGCGAGCAGTACTTC.

V usage is TRBV4-3 and J usage is TRBJ2-5, with 7 bases aligning to TRBD1. This CDR3 region has 17 residues. J was trimmed by 1 base and V by 0 bases; bases with no gene match: 8. Per germline, CDR1 LGHNA and CDR2 YSLEER. The CDR3 nucleotides are TGCGCCAGCAGCCAAGATTTAGGACAGGAAATCCAAGAGACCCAGTACTTC. It is translated as CASSQDLGQEIQETQYF.

This clonotype was observed a few times. The chain carries TRBV28 and TRBJ1-1, with D unresolved. Germline-derived CDR1 and CDR2 are MDHEN and SYDVKM. The CDR3 spans 14 residues. With 6 bases removed from V and 3 bases from J, the gap between germline ends came to 14 bases. CDR3 bases: TGTGCCAGCAGCTCGGGCAGCATTGACACTGAAGCTTTCTTT. Protein: CASSSGSIDTEAFF.

The J gene is TRBJ2-3, the V gene TRBV7-9, with D perhaps given as TRBD1 or TRBD2 (5 bases each). The V and J ends lost 7 bases and 3 bases respectively, with 14 bases between them. Germline V lookup: CDR1 SEHNR, CDR2 FQNEAQ (reference sequence). This CDR3 comprises 14 residues. CDR3 sequence reads: CASTPGPWTDTQYF. The CDR3 DNA reads TGTGCCAGCACACCGGGACCGTGGACAGATACGCAGTATTTT. The full variable domain, completed using reference TRBV7-9 and TRBJ2-3, is DTGVSQNPRHKITKRGQNVTFRCDPISEHNRLYWYRQTLGQGPEFLTYFQNEAQLEKSRLLSDRFSAERPKGSFSTLEIQRTEQGDSAMYLCASTPGPWTDTQYFGPGTRLTVL.

This clonotype showed up many times. This chain uses TRBV29-1 with TRBJ1-1; D unclear. V lost 3 bases to trimming and J lost 5 bases, with 10 bases between them. The CDR3 runs 12 residues. Germline assignment: CDR1 SQVTM and CDR2 ANQGSEA. The CDR3 here is CSVEAGVTEAFF. The CDR3 DNA reads as TGCAGCGTTGAGGCGGGAGTAACTGAAGCTTTCTTT. The variable domain in full, with the rest retrieved from reference TRBV29-1 and TRBJ1-1, is SAVISQKPSRDICQRGTSLTIQCQVDSQVTMMFWYRQQPGQSLTLIATANQGSEATYESGFVIDKFPISRPNLTFSTLTVSNMSPEDSSIYLCSVEAGVTEAFFGQGTRLTVV.

V gene TRBV7-2 combines with J gene TRBJ2-7; 9 bases are a match to TRBD2. The CDR3 has 15 residues. The J segment lost 2 bases and the V segment lost 1 base, leaving 3 bases of the junction unmatched. The germline V gene encodes CDR1 SGHTA and CDR2 FQGNSA. The CDR3 sequence is CASSLDPSGAYEQYF. As DNA, the CDR3 is TGTGCCAGCAGCTTAGACCCTAGCGGGGCCTACGAGCAGTACTTC.

The V and J genes are TRBV30 and TRBJ2-1, with D perhaps matching TRBD1 or TRBD2 (5 bases each). V gave up 5 bases and J gave up 7 bases, with 6 bases separating them. The CDR3 length is 10 residues. The germline CDR1 and CDR2 sequences are GTSNPN and SVGIG (reference sequence). The CDR3 sequence: CAWEGNEQFF. CDR3 DNA sequence: TGTGCCTGGGAGGGGAATGAGCAGTTCTTC.

This clonotype was detected many times. The chain is built from TRBV5-1 and TRBJ2-7; the D is unclear. The germline V gene encodes CDR1 SGHRS and CDR2 YFSETQ. V gave up 2 bases and J gave up 0 bases, with 6 bases separating them. This CDR3 is 13 amino acids long. The CDR3 spells CASSFLDSYEQYF. Here the CDR3 DNA reads TGCGCCAGCAGCTTTCTGGACTCCTACGAGCAGTACTTC.

Only a few counts were recorded for this clonotype. The chain is built from TRBV6-5 and TRBJ2-1; D call uncertain. This CDR3 is built from 11 residues. Trimming shortened V by 1 base and J by 8 bases, and 3 bases separated the two germline ends. The germline gives CDR1 MNHEY, CDR2 SVGAGI. The CDR3 bases are TGTGCCAGCAGTTACTTCCATGAGCAGTTCTTC. It encodes CASSYFHEQFF.

There are many counts of this clonotype. The rearrangement links TRBV5-1 to TRBJ2-5; perhaps TRBD1 as D (6 bases). The ends were cut back, 4 bases at V and 0 bases at J, with 10 bases in the middle. The CDR3 extends over 14 amino acids. The germline V gene encodes CDR1 SGHRS and CDR2 YFSETQ. In DNA, the CDR3 is TGCGCCAGCAGCCCCAAGGGGGACCAAGAGACCCAGTACTTC. Encoded protein: CASSPKGDQETQYF.

V is TRBV12-3 or TRBV12-4 and J is TRBJ1-4; D gene uncertain. V was trimmed by 2 bases and J by 7 bases, leaving 11 bases between them. The CDR3 totals 14 residues. The CDR3 DNA follows: TGTGCCAGCAGTTTACAAGGGCTCGGTGAAAAACTGTTTTTT. The encoded protein is CASSLQGLGEKLFF.

The chain carries TRBV6-2 or TRBV6-3 and TRBJ2-7, with TRBD1 identical over 8 bases. The CDR3 runs to 15 residues. Germline lookup yields CDR1 MNHEY and CDR2 SVGEGT. V was clipped by 4 bases and J by 6 bases; unmatched bases: 11. CDR3 amino acids: CASSSSGTGYFEQYF. DNA for the CDR3: TGTGCCAGCAGTTCATCCGGGACAGGCTACTTCGAGCAGTACTTC.

This clonotype showed up many times. The CDR3 protein is CASSLWRRGVEQYF. The CDR3 bases are TGTGCCAGCAGTTTATGGCGCCGGGGGGTCGAGCAGTACTTC. J is TRBJ2-7 and V is TRBV28, with 7 bases aligning to TRBD2. The CDR3 totals 14 residues. The V gene's germline CDR1 is MDHEN and CDR2 SYDVKM. V shed 0 bases and J 6 bases; nucleotides not matched to a gene: 5. Filled out from reference TRBV28 and TRBJ2-7, the complete variable domain reads DVKVTQSSRYLVKRTGEKVFLECVQDMDHENMFWYRQDPGLGLRLIYFSYDVKMKEKGDIPEGYSVSREKKERFSLILESASTNQTSMYLCASSLWRRGVEQYFGPGTRLTVT.